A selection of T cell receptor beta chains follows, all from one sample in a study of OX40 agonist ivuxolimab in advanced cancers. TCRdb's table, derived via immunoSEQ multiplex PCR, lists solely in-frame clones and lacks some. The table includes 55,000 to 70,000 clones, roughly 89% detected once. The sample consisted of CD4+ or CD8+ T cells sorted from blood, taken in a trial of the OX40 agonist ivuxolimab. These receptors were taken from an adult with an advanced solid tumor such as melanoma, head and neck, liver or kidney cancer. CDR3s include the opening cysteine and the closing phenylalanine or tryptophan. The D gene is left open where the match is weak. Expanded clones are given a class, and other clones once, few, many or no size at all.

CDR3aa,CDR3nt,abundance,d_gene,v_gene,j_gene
CASIPPASRTEAFF,TGTGCCAGCATTCCCCCAGCGAGTCGCACTGAAGCTTTCTTT,.,.,TRBV6-6,TRBJ1-1
CASSLTSQVQPQHF,TGTGCCAGCAGCTTGACGTCACAGGTTCAGCCCCAGCATTTT,.,.,TRBV5-5,TRBJ1-5
CASSQPWSNEQFF,TGCGCCAGCAGCCAACCTTGGAGTAATGAGCAGTTCTTC,once,.,TRBV4-1,TRBJ2-1
CASSLAEGRPYEQYF,TGTGCCAGCAGCTTGGCGGAGGGGAGGCCCTACGAGCAGTACTTC,.,.,TRBV5-5,TRBJ2-7
CASSQTGLDTQYF,TGTGCCAGCAGCCAAACGGGGTTAGATACGCAGTATTTT,.,.,TRBV4-2,TRBJ2-3
CASLGAEMNTEAFF,TGTGCCAGCCTGGGGGCAGAAATGAACACTGAAGCTTTCTTT,.,.,TRBV2,TRBJ1-1
CASSLQRGTGNTIYF,TGTGCCAGCAGTCTCCAAAGGGGTACGGGAAACACCATATATTTT,.,.,TRBV6-1,TRBJ1-3
CASSIDGGTEAFF,TGTGCCAGTAGTATAGATGGAGGGACTGAAGCTTTCTTT,.,.,TRBV19,TRBJ1-1
CASEKGGANTEAFF,TGTGCCAGTGAGAAGGGGGGGGCTAACACTGAAGCTTTCTTT,.,.,TRBV6-1,TRBJ1-1
CASSQVGTNTEAFF,TGCGCCAGCAGCCAAGTGGGTACCAACACTGAAGCTTTCTTT,.,.,TRBV4-1,TRBJ1-1
CASRPGGGEAFF,TGTGCCAGCAGGCCAGGAGGAGGTGAAGCTTTCTTT,.,.,TRBV6-6,TRBJ1-1
CASSYSREGNSPLHF,TGTGCCAGCAGTTACTCACGGGAAGGCAATTCACCCCTCCACTTT,.,.,TRBV6-5,TRBJ1-6
CASSDGRGLSYEQYF,TGTGCCAGCAGTGATGGGAGGGGGCTCTCCTACGAGCAGTACTTC,once,.,TRBV6-1,TRBJ2-7
CASSPSGDSYEQYF,TGTGCCAGCAGCCCGTCAGGGGACTCCTACGAGCAGTACTTC,.,.,TRBV9,TRBJ2-7
CASSLTTGRGYNEQFF,TGCGCCAGCAGCTTGACGACCGGGAGAGGTTACAATGAGCAGTTCTTC,.,.,TRBV5-1,TRBJ2-1
CASPGKYF,TGCGCCAGCCCCGGTAAGTACTTC,few,.,TRBV10-1,TRBJ2-7
CSVAKGSDSRETQYF,TGCAGCGTTGCTAAAGGCAGTGACAGTAGAGAGACCCAGTACTTC,.,.,TRBV29-1,TRBJ2-5
CASSLRGDWQYF,TGTGCCAGCAGCTTACGGGGGGATTGGCAGTACTTC,.,TRBD2,TRBV7-3,TRBJ2-7
CASKKGPTGELFF,TGTGCCAGTAAGAAGGGGCCAACCGGGGAGCTGTTTTTT,.,.,TRBV19,TRBJ2-2
CSVDLREGYEQFF,TGCAGCGTTGATCTGCGGGAGGGCTATGAGCAGTTCTTC,once,TRBD2,TRBV29-1,TRBJ2-1
CASSELDLRMNEQFF,TGTGCCAGCAGTGAATTAGATCTGCGGATGAATGAGCAGTTCTTC,.,.,TRBV25-1,TRBJ2-1
CASSTHWTDIGLNEQFF,TGTGCCAGCAGCACCCACTGGACAGACATTGGGCTCAATGAGCAGTTCTTC,.,.,TRBV7-9,TRBJ2-1
CASSLGRAGKTEAFF,TGTGCCAGCAGCTTAGGTCGGGCAGGGAAAACTGAAGCTTTCTTT,.,.,TRBV7-9,TRBJ1-1
CASSGGTAGYEQYF,TGTGCCAGCAGTGGGGGGACCGCTGGTTACGAGCAGTACTTC,.,.,TRBV6-1,TRBJ2-7
CASRPPGYTGGYTF,TGTGCCAGCCGCCCCCCGGGGTACACCGGTGGCTACACCTTC,.,.,TRBV27,TRBJ1-2
CASSRGQGRGEQYF,TGTGCCAGCAGCCGTGGACAGGGGAGGGGAGAGCAGTACTTC,.,TRBD1,TRBV7-9,TRBJ2-7
CASSLFLGQGDTNTGELFF,TGTGCCAGCAGCTTATTCCTCGGTCAGGGGGACACCAACACCGGGGAGCTGTTTTTT,.,TRBD1,TRBV11-3,TRBJ2-2
CASSLWTDHYEQYF,TGCGCCAGCAGCCTCTGGACAGACCACTACGAGCAGTACTTC,.,.,TRBV4-3,TRBJ2-7
CASSSQGARQPQHF,TGTGCCAGTAGTTCACAGGGGGCGCGGCAGCCCCAGCATTTT,once,TRBD1,TRBV19,TRBJ1-5
CAISVGQGSDEQYF,TGTGCCATCAGCGTCGGACAGGGGAGCGACGAGCAGTACTTC,few,TRBD1,TRBV10-3,TRBJ2-7
CATSRGGGELSNQPQHF,TGTGCCACCAGCAGAGGTGGGGGAGAGCTTAGCAATCAGCCCCAGCATTTT,.,.,TRBV15,TRBJ1-5
CASSVVGDRGLGANVLTF,TGTGCCAGCAGCGTAGTGGGGGACAGGGGGCTTGGGGCCAACGTCCTGACTTTC,few,TRBD1,TRBV9,TRBJ2-6